The 31 T cell receptor beta chains given below trace back to one sample, sequenced in a study of human T cells and chemical hapten exposure. Time point noted: patch test 1, 2 weeks after DPC sensitization. This sample's treatment: therapeutic diphenylcyclopropenone sensitization with weekly scalp DPC. One entry per CDR3 protein results from TCRdb running MiXCR on the RACE reads. The sample lists approximately 74,000 distinct CDR3 sequences, more than 30% occurring once. This sample comprised whole blood, obtained in connection with sensitization to the hapten diphenylcyclopropenone (DPC). The receptors were sampled from a man aged 35 to 55 with alopecia areata. Some clones in this sample may be carry-over from other donors' samples.

The chain uses TRBV9 and TRBJ2-5; tentatively, D is TRBD2 (5 bases). The V end lost 0 bases, the J end lost 3 bases, and 24 bases lay between the germline ends. Looked up from germline, CDR1 is SGDLS and CDR2 is YYNGEE. There are 19 residues in the CDR3. CDR3 loop: CASSVGFSGRGRGEETQYF. The DNA of the CDR3 is TGTGCCAGCAGCGTAGGGTTCTCGGGCCGAGGGAGAGGCGAAGAGACCCAGTACTTC.

With respect to this clonotype: An end of the junction differs from the germline gene, which may be a read error. V gene TRBV28 combines with J gene TRBJ1-1; D is uncertain. The CDR3 contains 13 residues. Germline CDR1 MDHEN, CDR2 SYDVKM. The CDR3 protein is CATSLFSGSEAFF. In nucleotides, the CDR3 is TGTGCCACCAGTTTATTTTCCGGATCTGAAGCTTTCTTT.

This chain uses TRBV10-3 with TRBJ2-7; D might be TRBD2 (6 bases). The CDR3 has 14 residues. Trimming removed 5 bases from V and 5 bases from J, with 16 bases in between. In germline, CDR1 is ENHRY, CDR2 SYGVKD. CDR3 in amino acids: CAISPGLSFHEQYF. CDR3 sequence (DNA): TGTGCCATCAGTCCGGGACTGTCATTCCACGAGCAGTACTTC.

V is TRBV24-1 and J is TRBJ2-3; D is possibly TRBD2 (6 bases). CDR1 and CDR2 from the germline V gene are KGHDR and SFDVKD. Trimming pared 4 bases from V and 4 bases from J, leaving 8 bases between. The CDR3 totals 13 residues. The CDR3 reads CATSDPGADTQYF. The CDR3 DNA reads as TGTGCCACCAGTGACCCGGGAGCAGATACGCAGTATTTT.

J is TRBJ1-5 and V is TRBV20-1; D remains ambiguous. The germline V gene has CDR1 DFQATT and CDR2 SNEGSKA (reference sequence). There are 15 residues in the CDR3. Trimming took 0 bases from V and 6 from J, leaving 15 bases between them. In DNA form, the CDR3 reads TGCAGTGCTAGAGAGGGCGTCATACCTGGTCAGCCCCAGCATTTT. It yields the protein CSAREGVIPGQPQHF.

This chain joins TRBV27 and TRBJ1-5, with D unclear. Per the germline V gene, CDR1 is MNHEY and CDR2 is SMNVEV (reference sequence). The CDR3 totals 15 residues. Trimming stripped 2 bases from V and 4 bases from J, with 12 bases between. The CDR3 DNA reads TGTGCCAGCAGTTTAAAAAGTGACGGGAATCAGCCCCAGCATTTT. It encodes CASSLKSDGNQPQHF.

The rearrangement joins TRBV28 to TRBJ2-7, with 8 bases matching TRBD1. Trimming took 5 bases from V and 3 from J; bases not matched to a gene: 9. Germline V CDR1 and CDR2: MDHEN, SYDVKM. The length of the CDR3 is 15 residues. The DNA for the CDR3 is TGTGCCAGCAGTCACTACGGGACAGGAAACTACGAGCAGTACTTC. It yields the protein CASSHYGTGNYEQYF. The whole variable domain, remainder taken from reference TRBV28 and TRBJ2-7, is DVKVTQSSRYLVKRTGEKVFLECVQDMDHENMFWYRQDPGLGLRLIYFSYDVKMKEKGDIPEGYSVSREKKERFSLILESASTNQTSMYLCASSHYGTGNYEQYFGPGTRLTVT.

V is TRBV7-9 and J is TRBJ1-1; a weak D match, TRBD1 (6 bases). V gave up 2 bases and J gave up 5 bases, with 15 bases separating them. The germline V gene has CDR1 SEHNR and CDR2 FQNEAQ (reference sequence). The CDR3 contains 15 residues. This CDR3 reads CASSLFGQTGTEAFF. CDR3 bases: TGTGCCAGCAGCTTATTCGGACAAACAGGGACTGAAGCTTTCTTT. Looking up the rest from reference TRBV7-9 and TRBJ1-1 gives the full variable domain: DTGVSQNPRHKITKRGQNVTFRCDPISEHNRLYWYRQTLGQGPEFLTYFQNEAQLEKSRLLSDRFSAERPKGSFSTLEIQRTEQGDSAMYLCASSLFGQTGTEAFFGQGTRLTVV.

V is TRBV3-1 and J is TRBJ1-5; 9 positions agree with TRBD1. There are 19 residues in the CDR3. Germline V CDR1 and CDR2: LGHDT, YNNKEL (reference sequence). Germline trimming cut 4 bases from V and 0 bases from J; bases unmatched to any gene: 13. The CDR3 sequence is CASSPPDRDRDHSNQPQHF. The DNA for the CDR3 is TGTGCCAGCAGCCCCCCTGACCGGGACAGGGACCATAGCAATCAGCCCCAGCATTTT.

This clonotype was detected only once. V usage is TRBV6-5 and J usage is TRBJ2-4; 11 bases match TRBD2. V was pared by 2 bases and J by 2 bases, with 11 bases of the junction left unmatched. In germline, CDR1 is MNHEY, CDR2 SVGAGI. This CDR3 comprises 19 residues. The CDR3, as DNA: TGTGCCAGCAGTTACACTTCCCGAGGGACTAGCGGACCCAAAAACATTCAGTACTTC. It yields the protein CASSYTSRGTSGPKNIQYF.

V gene TRBV11-2 combines with J gene TRBJ2-1; 8 nucleotides match TRBD2. In germline, CDR1 is SGHAT, CDR2 FQNNGV. Unmatched junction bases numbered 17, after V lost 5 bases and J lost 5 bases. The CDR3 loop spans 18 amino acids. CDR3 region: CASSRIWLVAGRNNEQFF. The CDR3 nucleotides are TGTGCCAGCAGCCGTATTTGGTTGGTAGCGGGGCGTAACAATGAGCAGTTCTTC.

CDR3 bases: TGTGCCAGCAGCTTAGCCTCCGGACAGTTCAACGAGCAGTACTTC. It codes for CASSLASGQFNEQYF. The genes are TRBV7-2 and TRBJ2-7; D possibly corresponds to TRBD1 (6 bases). V was shortened by 0 bases and J by 5 bases, with 14 bases between the two germline ends. CDR3 length equals 15 residues. Germline CDR1 reads SGHTA; CDR2 reads FQGNSA.

This clonotype showed up just a few times. CDR3 nucleotide sequence: TGTGCCACCGAGCGGGGAAAGGGATCTGGGGCCAACGTCCTGACTTTC. Residues: CATERGKGSGANVLTF. The chain uses TRBV28 and TRBJ2-6, with 7 nucleotides matching TRBD2. V was pared by 10 bases and J by 1 base, with 10 bases of the junction left unmatched. The germline V gene encodes CDR1 MDHEN and CDR2 SYDVKM. The CDR3 is 16 residues long.

The chain uses TRBV20-1 and TRBJ1-1; the match to TRBD1 covers 7 bases. The junction had 8 bases not matched to a gene; V was cut back by 1 base and J by 6 bases. The CDR3 sequence is 14 residues long. Germline CDR1 DFQATT, CDR2 SNEGSKA (reference sequence). CDR3 region: CSARAPGGPSEAFF. The CDR3 coding sequence is TGCAGTGCTAGAGCGCCAGGGGGGCCCTCTGAAGCTTTCTTT.

The chain is built from TRBV30 and TRBJ2-7; D remains ambiguous. In germline, CDR1 is GTSNPN, CDR2 SVGIG (reference sequence). The CDR3 is 14 residues long. V was cut by 2 bases and J by 1 base, with 12 bases left in between. CDR3 coding DNA: TGTGCCTGGAGTCATCGTGGCAGTTCCTACGAGCAGTACTTC. Translated, it gives CAWSHRGSSYEQYF.

The chain carries TRBV20-1 and TRBJ2-3; 8 nucleotides match TRBD1. This CDR3 is built from 11 residues. The germline gives CDR1 DFQATT, CDR2 SNEGSKA (reference sequence). Unmatched junction bases numbered 2, after V lost 4 bases and J lost 8 bases. CDR3 sequence reads: CSAMTGATQYF. The CDR3 DNA is TGCAGTGCTATGACAGGGGCTACGCAGTATTTT.

The rearrangement joins TRBV18 to TRBJ2-5; D remains ambiguous. The CDR3 length is 12 residues. The germline gives CDR1 KGHSH, CDR2 LQKENI. The V end lost 5 bases, the J end lost 0 bases, and 4 bases lay between the germline ends. The CDR3 DNA reads TGTGCCAGCTCAGTATACCAAGAGACCCAGTACTTC. This translates into CASSVYQETQYF.

This clonotype was seen only a few times. The chain is built from TRBV28 and TRBJ1-3; no reliable D call. Germline CDR1 is MDHEN and CDR2 is SYDVKM. Between the trimmed V and J ends, which lost 6 bases and 2 bases, there was a span of 11 bases. The CDR3 length is 14 residues. CDR3 protein: CASRTGGPGNTIYF. In nucleotides, the CDR3 is TGTGCCAGCAGGACCGGTGGGCCTGGAAACACCATATATTTT.

This sequence joins TRBV12-3 or TRBV12-4 and TRBJ2-2, with no clear D. V was pared by 4 bases and J by 0 bases, with 15 bases between. There are 17 residues in the CDR3. The CDR3 protein is CASSYTLRSSNTGELFF. Here the CDR3 DNA reads TGTGCCAGCAGTTATACGCTAAGGAGCTCGAACACCGGGGAGCTGTTTTTT.

This clonotype was detected only a few times. The chain uses TRBV3-1 and TRBJ1-1; D call uncertain. The V gene's germline CDR1 is LGHDT and CDR2 YNNKEL (reference sequence). Trimming removed 1 base at V and 0 bases at J, with 12 bases between. This CDR3 has 16 amino acids. The CDR3, as DNA: TGTGCCAGCAGCCAAGTTTTGAGTTTCATGAACACTGAAGCTTTCTTT. The encoded protein is CASSQVLSFMNTEAFF.

This sequence joins TRBV5-6 and TRBJ2-1; tentatively, D is TRBD2 (6 bases). V lost 1 base and J lost 10, with 9 bases in between. This CDR3 contains 12 residues. The germline V gene has CDR1 SGHDT and CDR2 YYEEEE. CDR3: CASSLFAGEQFF. DNA for the CDR3: TGTGCCAGCAGCTTGTTTGCGGGGGAGCAGTTCTTC.

The chain uses TRBV5-6 and TRBJ2-1; maybe TRBD2 (5 bases). Per germline, CDR1 SGHDT and CDR2 YYEEEE. This CDR3 contains 16 residues. Trimming left V 4 bases short and J 2 bases short, with 16 bases between. The CDR3 is CASSPPQHGAYNEQFF. CDR3 sequence (DNA): TGTGCCAGCAGCCCCCCCCAGCACGGGGCCTACAATGAGCAGTTCTTC. Supplemented by reference TRBV5-6 and TRBJ2-1, the full variable domain reads DAGVTQSPTHLIKTRGQQVTLRCSPKSGHDTVSWYQQALGQGPQFIFQYYEEEERQRGNFPDRFSGHQFPNYSSELNVNALLLGDSALYLCASSPPQHGAYNEQFFGPGTRLTVL.

J is TRBJ1-5 and V is TRBV6-1, with D hard to call. CDR1 and CDR2 (germline): MNHNS, SASEGT. Trimming took 2 bases from V and 3 from J, leaving 11 bases between them. The length of the CDR3 is 15 residues. The CDR3 loop reads CASSESPLFNQPQHF. In DNA, the CDR3 is TGTGCCAGCAGTGAATCACCGCTGTTCAATCAGCCCCAGCATTTT.

This clonotype appeared a few times. V and J are TRBV12-3 or TRBV12-4 and TRBJ2-7, with D perhaps being TRBD1 or TRBD2 (5 bases each). Trimming removed 8 bases from V and 0 bases from J, with 14 bases in between. This CDR3 is built from 14 residues. The CDR3 here is CASASIDSSYEQYF. The CDR3 DNA follows: TGTGCCAGCGCTAGCATTGACAGCTCCTACGAGCAGTACTTC.

This clonotype was detected only a few times. The rearrangement uses TRBV5-4 and TRBJ1-2; D is unclear. The germline CDR1 and CDR2 sequences are SGHNT and YYREEE (reference sequence). V was shortened by 2 bases and J by 0 bases, with 8 bases between the two germline ends. The CDR3 length is 14 residues. In nucleotides, the CDR3 is TGTGCCAGCAGCTTCACACACGCTAACTATGGCTACACCTTC. It translates to CASSFTHANYGYTF.

This clonotype was seen more than once but under ten times. The V call is TRBV6-5, the J call TRBJ2-3; 7 bases are a match to TRBD2. Per the germline V gene, CDR1 is MNHEY and CDR2 is SVGAGI. The V and J ends lost 6 bases and 5 bases, in that order; junction bases with no gene match: 8. The CDR3 contains 14 residues. The DNA for the CDR3 is TGTGCCAGCAGCCAACGAGCGGGAAAAGATACGCAGTATTTT. Translating gives CASSQRAGKDTQYF.

This chain uses TRBV27 with TRBJ1-1; D is unclear. CDR1 and CDR2 (germline): MNHEY, SMNVEV (reference sequence). The CDR3 consists of 15 residues. V lost 5 bases, J lost 1 base, and 14 bases lay in between. The CDR3 is CASSPLGFGNTEAFF. The CDR3 DNA sequence: TGTGCCAGCAGTCCACTCGGATTCGGGAACACTGAAGCTTTCTTT.

The CDR3 DNA reads as TGCAGTGCCCCCGGGACAGGGGGCCCCTATAGCAATCAGCCCCAGCATTTT. It yields the protein CSAPGTGGPYSNQPQHF. V usage is TRBV20-1 and J usage is TRBJ1-5, with TRBD1 identical over 12 bases. The length of the CDR3 is 17 residues. Germline trimming cut 6 bases from V and 0 bases from J; bases unmatched to any gene: 9. Germline CDR1 DFQATT, CDR2 SNEGSKA (reference sequence).

The genes are TRBV5-1 and TRBJ1-1; no clear D gene. Trimming cost V 2 bases and J 2 bases, with 7 bases left between them. This CDR3 is 13 amino acids long. Germline CDR1 and CDR2: SGHRS and YFSETQ. Written as DNA, the CDR3 is TGCGCCAGCAGCTTCCGGGGTAACACTGAAGCTTTCTTT. Translating gives CASSFRGNTEAFF.

This clonotype was detected many times. As DNA, the CDR3 is TGTGCCAGCAGTGGACTAGCGGGAGTTTCAGATACGCAGTATTTT. Translating it yields CASSGLAGVSDTQYF. The chain combines TRBV28 with TRBJ2-3; 13 bases map to TRBD2. The J segment lost 4 bases and the V segment lost 5 bases, leaving 3 bases of the junction unmatched. The CDR3 length is 15 residues. Germline values: CDR1 MDHEN, CDR2 SYDVKM. Full variable domain (remainder filled in from reference TRBV28 and TRBJ2-3): DVKVTQSSRYLVKRTGEKVFLECVQDMDHENMFWYRQDPGLGLRLIYFSYDVKMKEKGDIPEGYSVSREKKERFSLILESASTNQTSMYLCASSGLAGVSDTQYFGPGTRLTVL.

This chain joins TRBV25-1 and TRBJ1-2; D ambiguous. There are 14 residues in the CDR3. The V and J ends lost 1 base and 8 bases respectively, with 14 bases between them. Looked up from germline, CDR1 is MGHDK and CDR2 is SYGVNS. In DNA, the CDR3 is TGTGCCAGCAGTGAATCGGATTTTGAGGTCGGCTACACCTTC. It codes for CASSESDFEVGYTF.